This is a list of T cell receptor beta chains from one sample in a study of blood T cells in healthy people across ages. MiXCR, applied by TCRdb to the 5' RACE reads, yields one record per CDR3 protein. The sample lists fewer than 750,000 distinct CDR3 sequences, 45% to 55% occurring once. Sequences were obtained from blood. The receptors originated from a man older than 75 in good health. Each CDR3 is given with its conserved first and last residue. The order of the fields is V gene, CDR3 length, D gene, clone size, J gene, CDR3 DNA, CDR3 protein. The D gene is left open where the match is weak. Clone sizes are given selectively: once, few, many, or a class where the clone is expanded.

TRBV7-9	13	TRBD1	.	TRBJ1-6	TGTGCCAGCAGCTTTACAGGGGGCTCACCCCTCCACTTT	CASSFTGGSPLHF
TRBV5-6	13	.	few	TRBJ1-2	TGTGCCAGCAGCCTAAGTCCCCGGAATGGCTACACCTTC	CASSLSPRNGYTF
TRBV18	13	.	.	TRBJ2-1	TGTGCCAGCTCACCACCGAATAACAATGAGCAGTTCTTC	CASSPPNNNEQFF
TRBV6-6	14	TRBD1	many	TRBJ2-1	TGTGCCAGCAGTCGAGGGGGCGGCCACAATGAGCAGTTCTTC	CASSRGGGHNEQFF
TRBV18	13	TRBD1	.	TRBJ1-1	TGTGCCAGCTCACGACAGGGGGACACTGAAGCTTTCTTT	CASSRQGDTEAFF
TRBV7-9	14	.	few	TRBJ2-5	TGTGCCAGCAGCTTTCTCACCGGACAAGAGACCCAGTACTTC	CASSFLTGQETQYF
TRBV28	13	TRBD1	.	TRBJ1-1	TGTGCCATGACCGGGACAGGGGGGACTGAAGCTTTCTTT	CAMTGTGGTEAFF
TRBV6-6	13	TRBD2	many	TRBJ2-7	TGTGCAGCAGCGGGGCCGATCTCCTACGAGCAGTACTTC	CAAAGPISYEQYF
TRBV7-8	14	.	.	TRBJ1-5	TGTGCCAGCAGCTTAGCGGGGTCAAGACAGCCCCAGCATTTT	CASSLAGSRQPQHF
TRBV27	15	.	.	TRBJ2-3	TGTGCCAGCAGTTTATCTGACTCATCGGAGGATACGCAGTATTTT	CASSLSDSSEDTQYF
TRBV4-2	14	.	.	TRBJ1-2	TGTGCCAGCAGCCCACGGCGGGAAAGCTGTCGCTACACCTTC	CASSPRRESCRYTF
TRBV28	14	TRBD1	.	TRBJ2-7	TGTGCCAGCAGTGAACCGGGACAGACCTACGAGCAGTACTTC	CASSEPGQTYEQYF
TRBV12-3/TRBV12-4	17	.	.	TRBJ2-5	TGTGCCAGCAGTTTAGGACTAGGCATAGGGGTGTTAAAGACCCAGTACTTC	CASSLGLGIGVLKTQYF
TRBV20-1	11	.	.	TRBJ1-4	TGCAATGCACAGCAAGGTGAAAAACTGTTTTTT	CNAQQGEKLFF
TRBV29-1	14	.	.	TRBJ2-5	TGCAGCGTTGCAAGAGGTCACCCGGGGAATGAGCAGTACTTC	CSVARGHPGNEQYF
TRBV3-1	14	TRBD2	.	TRBJ2-3	TGTGCCAGCAGCCAGACTAGCAGCACAGATACGCAGTATTTT	CASSQTSSTDTQYF
TRBV11-2	13	.	.	TRBJ2-5	TGTGCCCTCCATGGCGCAGGGAGAGAGACCCAGTACTTC	CALHGAGRETQYF
TRBV7-9	16	TRBD2	.	TRBJ2-1	TGTGCCAGCAGCTCAATACTAGCGGGAGTCCCCAATGAGCAGTTCTTC	CASSSILAGVPNEQFF
TRBV29-1	17	.	.	TRBJ2-7	TGCAGCGTCCACCCCCTAAAGGGATTTTCAAAATACAATGAGCAGTACTTC	CSVHPLKGFSKYNEQYF
TRBV6-5	14	.	many	TRBJ1-2	TGTGCCAGCAGCCTTACCTGGAGAGACTATGGCTACACCTTC	CASSLTWRDYGYTF
TRBV12-3/TRBV12-4	15	TRBD2	.	TRBJ2-1	TGTGCCAGCAGCCCTCTAGCGGGGGGGGCGGGCGAGCAGTTCTTC	CASSPLAGGAGEQFF
TRBV6-6	14	.	.	TRBJ2-4	TGTGCCAGCAGTTATAGTCAGGGCCAAAACATTCAGTACTTC	CASSYSQGQNIQYF
TRBV5-1	15	.	.	TRBJ2-5	TGCGCCAGCAGCTTGGGTGGAGTGTCCTACAATGAGCAGTACTTC	CASSLGGVSYNEQYF
TRBV3-1	13	.	.	TRBJ2-1	TGTGCCAGCAGCACAGCCCGGGACGCGCAGTGGTTCTTC	CASSTARDAQWFF
TRBV20-1	14	.	.	TRBJ1-5	TGCAGTGCTCTGTCAGGGGATAGCAATCAGCCCCAGCATTTT	CSALSGDSNQPQHF
TRBV7-2	15	.	few	TRBJ2-7	TGTGCCAGCTCTAGAAGTTCCCTCGGCCGCTACGAGCAGTACTTC	CASSRSSLGRYEQYF